This entry lists 24 T cell receptor beta chains sequenced from one sample in a study of T cell repertoires in cytomegalovirus infection. TCRdb called the reads again in MiXCR, with one record for every CDR3 protein. The sample lists about 330,000 distinct CDR3 sequences, 9.5% occurring once. Sequenced sample: PBMCs. Source of these receptors: a human donor in good health (CMV status not recorded). Some clones in this sample may be carry-over from other donors' samples.

The sample holds many counts of this clonotype. V gene TRBV7-2 combines with J gene TRBJ1-6; a weak D match, TRBD1 (5 bases). Germline V gene data show CDR1 as SGHTA and CDR2 as FQGNSA. The CDR3 sequence is 17 residues long. The germline V and J ends were trimmed by 5 bases and 5 bases, with 19 bases remaining between them. CDR3 sequence (DNA): TGTGCCAGCAGCCCCCGAGGGCAGGGAATAAATAATTCACCCCTCCACTTT. This gives the protein CASSPRGQGINNSPLHF.

This clonotype was detected a few times. V usage is TRBV15 and J usage is TRBJ1-5; 9 positions agree with TRBD1. The V and J ends lost 5 bases and 3 bases, in that order; junction bases with no gene match: 2. The CDR3 runs to 14 residues. CDR1 is LNHNV, CDR2 YYDKDF, per germline (reference sequence). The CDR3 loop reads CATSGTGNNQPQHF. CDR3 nucleotides: TGTGCCACCAGCGGGACAGGGAACAATCAGCCCCAGCATTTT.

The chain joins TRBV4-3 to TRBJ1-5; 10 nucleotides match TRBD1. The CDR3 totals 15 residues. J was trimmed by 2 bases and V by 4 bases; bases with no gene match: 2. Germline CDR1 reads LGHNA; CDR2 reads YSLEER. CDR3 in amino acids: CASSRGTGGNQPQHF. The CDR3 DNA is TGCGCCAGCAGCCGAGGGACAGGGGGCAATCAGCCCCAGCATTTT.

This chain links TRBV4-2 with TRBJ2-4, with D possibly being TRBD1 or TRBD2 (5 bases each). From germline, CDR1 is LGHNA and CDR2 YNFKEQ. V gave up 3 bases and J gave up 5 bases, with 20 bases separating them. The CDR3 is made up of 17 amino acids. CDR3 sequence (DNA): TGTGCCAGCAGCCAGAGCGTTATCGGTGGGGGTGAAAACATTCAGTACTTC. This encodes CASSQSVIGGGENIQYF.

At least ten counts were recorded for this clonotype. In DNA, the CDR3 is TGTGCCAGCAGCGGGGCGGTGGTGGCGGGAGGGCCAGAAGATACGCAGTATTTT. Translated: CASSGAVVAGGPEDTQYF. The rearrangement joins TRBV11-2 to TRBJ2-3; TRBD2 matches at 9 bases. Losses at the gene ends were 5 bases for V and 5 bases for J; bases not matched to a gene: 17. The CDR3 has 18 amino acids. CDR1 and CDR2 from the germline V gene are SGHAT and FQNNGV.

A few counts support this clonotype. The chain links TRBV7-6 to TRBJ1-1; no reliable D call. Germline loops: CDR1 SGHVS, CDR2 FNYEAQ. This CDR3 comprises 11 residues. V gave up 5 bases and J gave up 7 bases, with 8 bases separating them. The CDR3 nucleotides read TGTGCCAGCAGCGTCGGACGTGAAGCTTTCTTT. It yields the protein CASSVGREAFF.

This clonotype was counted ten times or more. The chain has TRBV6-1 and TRBJ1-2, with D possibly TRBD1 on 5 matching bases. Trimming removed 5 bases at V and 4 bases at J, with 11 bases between. CDR3 length: 13 residues. The germline gives CDR1 MNHNS, CDR2 SASEGT. CDR3 in amino acids: CASSRDGVYGYTF. The CDR3 region has the DNA TGTGCCAGCAGTCGGGACGGAGTCTATGGCTACACCTTC.

This clonotype was picked up a small number of times. The V and J genes are TRBV20-1 and TRBJ2-1; D gene ambiguous. The CDR3 is 18 amino acids. The V gene's germline CDR1 is DFQATT and CDR2 SNEGSKA (reference sequence). Trimming cost V 3 bases and J 0 bases, with 21 bases left between them. The CDR3 coding sequence is TGCAGTGCTAGTCCCACCTGGGGTTACTCAAGCTCCTACAATGAGCAGTTCTTC. Protein sequence: CSASPTWGYSSSYNEQFF.

The table lists this clonotype with a few counts. This rearrangement joins TRBV7-9 to TRBJ1-1; weak D call: TRBD1 (6 bases). Trimming took 1 base from V and 5 from J, leaving 20 bases between them. This CDR3 has 17 amino acids. Germline V gives CDR1 SEHNR, CDR2 FQNEAQ (reference sequence). The CDR3 region has the DNA TGTGCCAGCAGCTTAGATACCCTGCAGGGGAGATGGACTGAAGCTTTCTTT. Encoded protein: CASSLDTLQGRWTEAFF. Full variable domain (rest looked up from reference TRBV7-9 and TRBJ1-1): DTGVSQNPRHKITKRGQNVTFRCDPISEHNRLYWYRQTLGQGPEFLTYFQNEAQLEKSRLLSDRFSAERPKGSFSTLEIQRTEQGDSAMYLCASSLDTLQGRWTEAFFGQGTRLTVV.

The chain employs TRBV12-3 or TRBV12-4 and TRBJ1-2, with unresolved D. CDR3 size: 16 residues. Deletions cut 7 bases from V and 3 bases from J, with 21 bases between. This chain's CDR3 is CASTRPADSSHYGYTF. Written as DNA, the CDR3 is TGTGCCAGCACGAGACCTGCGGACTCTTCCCACTATGGCTACACCTTC.

Ten or more counts support this clonotype. The chain carries TRBV7-2 and TRBJ2-1; 12 bases fit TRBD2. Germline V lookup: CDR1 SGHTA, CDR2 FQGNSA. Trimming at V came to 5 bases and at J to 8 bases, leaving 7 bases not matched to a gene. The CDR3 totals 15 residues. CDR3 in amino acids: CASSPSGRALDEQFF. The CDR3 DNA is TGTGCCAGCAGCCCTAGCGGGAGGGCCCTGGATGAGCAGTTCTTC.

This clonotype was seen repeatedly, ten times or more. CDR3 region: CASSYYGLSNQPQHF. CDR3 sequence (DNA): TGTGCCAGCAGTTATTACGGACTCAGCAATCAGCCCCAGCATTTT. The chain is built from TRBV6-2 or TRBV6-3 and TRBJ1-5; D call uncertain. V was cut by 3 bases and J by 1 base, with 10 bases left in between. CDR1 is MNHEY and CDR2 is SVGEGT in the germline V gene. The CDR3 length is 15 residues.

This clonotype was seen ten or more times. V and J are TRBV28 and TRBJ1-3, with D uncertain. The CDR3 is 15 residues long. V shed 2 bases and J shed 2 bases, with 10 bases lying between them. Germline CDR1 MDHEN, CDR2 SYDVKM. The CDR3 nucleotides read TGTGCCAGCAGTTTACCGCTTGGGGCTGGAAACACCATATATTTT. Amino acid sequence: CASSLPLGAGNTIYF.

The chain recombines TRBV20-1 with TRBJ2-7; TRBD2 matches 12 bases. V gave up 6 bases and J gave up 3 bases; unmatched junction bases: 3. The CDR3 loop spans 13 amino acids. Germline V gives CDR1 DFQATT, CDR2 SNEGSKA (reference sequence). The CDR3 DNA reads as TGCAGTGCCGAGGGACTAGCGGGCTACGAGCAGTACTTC. Its translation: CSAEGLAGYEQYF.

This clonotype was detected a few times. The chain is built from TRBV6-6 and TRBJ1-2, with 7 bases fitting TRBD1. This CDR3 is built from 14 residues. With V trimmed by 2 bases and J by 4 bases, 4 bases remained unmatched. In germline, CDR1 is MNHNY, CDR2 SVGAGI (reference sequence). Here the CDR3 reads CASSYDDRAYGYTF. The CDR3 DNA reads as TGTGCCAGCAGTTACGACGACAGGGCCTATGGCTACACCTTC.

This clonotype was counted a few times. This sequence joins TRBV12-3 or TRBV12-4 and TRBJ1-2, with D perhaps TRBD1 (5 bases). The CDR3 spans 11 residues. Between the trimmed V and J ends, which lost 9 bases and 4 bases, there was a span of 9 bases. DNA for the CDR3: TGTGCCAGGGGGCGGGGCTATGGCTACACCTTC. Translation: CARGRGYGYTF.

This clonotype was counted at least ten times. The chain carries TRBV4-1 and TRBJ1-1; tentative D call: TRBD1 (5 bases). With 0 bases removed from V and 6 bases from J, the gap between germline ends came to 8 bases. Germline CDR1 and CDR2: MGHRA and YSYEKL. This CDR3 comprises 13 residues. The CDR3 loop is CASSQDRGAEAFF. The CDR3 bases are TGCGCCAGCAGCCAAGATCGGGGGGCTGAAGCTTTCTTT.

This clonotype was seen ten or more times. The chain uses TRBV12-3 or TRBV12-4 and TRBJ2-4, with D perhaps TRBD1 (5 bases). The CDR3 spans 14 residues. Trimming stripped 3 bases from V and 0 bases from J, with 6 bases between. The CDR3 region has the DNA TGTGCCAGCAGTTTGGGGCTAGCCAAAAACATTCAGTACTTC. It codes for CASSLGLAKNIQYF.

This clonotype was found many times. The chain recombines TRBV20-1 with TRBJ1-5, with D perhaps TRBD1 (5 bases). The CDR3 extends over 14 amino acids. CDR1 and CDR2 from the germline V gene are DFQATT and SNEGSKA (reference sequence). V dropped 5 bases and J dropped 2 bases, with 13 bases sitting between them. Here the CDR3 DNA reads TGCAGTGCTCGGGGGGGAGAGGGCAATCAGCCCCAGCATTTT. It translates to CSARGGEGNQPQHF.

This clonotype was found many times. The J gene is TRBJ2-2, the V gene TRBV6-5, with 11 positions matching TRBD2. The V gene end was trimmed by 2 bases and the J gene end by 8 bases; junction bases not matched to a gene: 13. The CDR3 is 18 amino acids. Germline values: CDR1 MNHEY, CDR2 SVGAGI. The CDR3 DNA follows: TGTGCCAGCAGTTACCTTGGTAGCGGGAGGGCCCGATCTGGGGAGCTGTTTTTT. It yields the protein CASSYLGSGRARSGELFF.

Ten or more counts support this clonotype. The chain joins TRBV5-4 to TRBJ2-3; D unclear. The CDR3 is 16 amino acids. The germline CDR1 and CDR2 sequences are SGHNT and YYREEE (reference sequence). V was cut by 0 bases and J by 4 bases, with 15 bases left in between. This CDR3 reads CASSLGLSRTADTQYF. The CDR3 DNA is TGTGCCAGCAGCTTGGGTCTGAGTCGGACGGCAGATACGCAGTATTTT.

The chain employs TRBV7-6 and TRBJ2-2; no firm D call. CDR3 length: 14 amino acids. The V gene's germline CDR1 is SGHVS and CDR2 FNYEAQ. The V and J ends lost 3 bases and 4 bases respectively, with 9 bases between them. The DNA for the CDR3 is TGTGCCAGCAGCTTTAATCAGGCCACCGGGGAGCTGTTTTTT. This translates into CASSFNQATGELFF.

This rearrangement joins TRBV7-2 to TRBJ2-7; tentative D call: TRBD1 (5 bases). The ends were cut back, 1 base at V and 1 base at J, with 14 bases in the middle. Germline V gene sequence: CDR1 SGHTA, CDR2 FQGNSA. The CDR3 is 16 amino acids. The CDR3 coding sequence is TGTGCCAGCAGCTTAGGGCCAGGGTTGGCATCCTACGAGCAGTACTTC. Encoded protein: CASSLGPGLASYEQYF.

This clonotype was observed many times. The chain combines TRBV7-3 with TRBJ2-5; D remains ambiguous. The CDR3 length is 15 residues. Germline CDR1 is SGHTA and CDR2 is FQGTGA. Trimming removed 0 bases from V and 1 base from J, with 9 bases in between. The CDR3 DNA reads TGTGCCAGCAGCTTAACGTCGTCCAGCCAAGAGACCCAGTACTTC. Amino acids: CASSLTSSSQETQYF.